This T cell receptor (beta chain) emerged from a study of CD8+CD57+ T cells in acquired aplastic anemia. The wider study: Sorted CD4+ and CD8+ cell DNA averaged around 3 ug. CD4+ reads averaged about 10 million in healthy donors.

This clonotype was counted between two and nine times. Its target is not known. Study outcomes and limitations: Patients and controls turned out to have approximately 29 CD8+ CDR3 sequences in common.

Trimming at V came to 0 bases and at J to 2 bases, leaving 5 bases not matched to a gene. The CDR3 is made up of 18 amino acids. Per the germline V gene, CDR1 is LGHDT and CDR2 is YNNKEL (reference sequence). Genomic DNA, the template, was used for profiling of the TCR beta VDJ and CDR3. TCRdb processed the reads anew with MiXCR; each CDR3 protein has one entry. The table lists some 210,000 distinct CDR3 sequences, around 60% of them singletons, with around 28% in the top ten. This sequence joins TRBV3-1 and TRBJ2-3, with 13 bases identical to TRBD2. This TCR was recovered from a human donor in good health. What was sequenced was sorted CD4+, CD8+, or CD8+CD57+ T cells (not recorded which) from PBMCs. CDR3 DNA: TGTGCCAGCAGCCAAGAGGAGGGACTAGCGGGAAACACAGATACGCAGTATTTT. Protein: CASSQEEGLAGNTDTQYF.